These 12 T cell receptor beta chains came from one sample sequenced in a study of blood T cell repertoires in COVID-19. Produced via immunoSEQ multiplex PCR; TCRdb's table is partial and in-frame only. The sample shows roughly 56,000 clones, 85% to 95% of them seen only once. The sequenced material came from peripheral blood. The source is a man in his fifties or sixties with active COVID-19.

In this sample, this clone turned up once. The CDR3 region is CASSIRGNNSPLHF. The DNA for the CDR3 is TGTGCCAGTAGTATCAGGGGAAATAATTCACCCCTCCACTTT. This rearrangement joins TRBV19 to TRBJ1-6; D possibly corresponds to TRBD1 (6 bases). Germline V gives CDR1 LNHDA, CDR2 SQIVND (reference sequence). The length of the CDR3 is 14 residues. V was clipped by 3 bases and J by 5 bases, with 8 bases between them.

This chain uses TRBV7-9 with TRBJ2-2; TRBD1 matches at 7 bases. V shed 5 bases and J 7 bases; nucleotides not matched to a gene: 7. From germline, CDR1 is SEHNR and CDR2 FQNEAQ (reference sequence). The CDR3 has 14 residues. CDR3 loop: CASSDDRAVGELFF. As DNA, the CDR3 is TGTGCCAGCAGCGACGACAGGGCCGTCGGGGAGCTGTTTTTT.

This sequence joins TRBV28 and TRBJ1-6; D possibly corresponds to TRBD1 (5 bases). In germline, CDR1 is MDHEN, CDR2 SYDVKM. Trimming left V 8 bases short and J 9 bases short, with 23 bases between. The CDR3 loop spans 16 amino acids. As DNA, the CDR3 is TGTGCCAGCTCCCTGCCAGGGTTGGGTAACAGTTCACCCCTCCACTTT. Translated: CASSLPGLGNSSPLHF.

This chain uses TRBV7-2 with TRBJ2-7, with 13 bases that match TRBD2. Trimming removed 2 bases from V and 3 bases from J; junction bases left unmatched: 10. Germline V lookup: CDR1 SGHTA, CDR2 FQGNSA. CDR3 length: 18 residues. DNA for the CDR3: TGTGCCAGCAGCTTAACGGGTGCCCGACTAGCGGGAGGCTACGAGCAGTACTTC. Translating it yields CASSLTGARLAGGYEQYF.

The chain recombines TRBV19 with TRBJ2-7; 10 bases map to TRBD1. V dropped 8 bases and J dropped 4; count of bases not matched to a gene: 8. This CDR3 is 14 amino acids long. CDR1 is LNHDA and CDR2 is SQIVND in the germline V gene (reference sequence). In DNA form, the CDR3 reads TGTGCCAGTGCCACTCGGGACAGGGGATACGAGCAGTACTTC. It yields the protein CASATRDRGYEQYF.

This clone was seen a few times. V gene TRBV29-1 combines with J gene TRBJ2-3, with TRBD2 matching over 11 bases. V gave up 5 bases and J gave up 4 bases; unmatched junction bases: 5. Germline lookup yields CDR1 SQVTM and CDR2 ANQGSEA. This CDR3 is 14 amino acids long. DNA of the CDR3: TGCAGCGTTTTACTAGCGGGGGCAGCAGATACGCAGTATTTT. It translates to CSVLLAGAADTQYF.

The J gene is TRBJ2-2, the V gene TRBV5-4, with D hard to call. CDR3 length: 14 amino acids. Looked up from germline, CDR1 is SGHNT and CDR2 is YYREEE (reference sequence). V lost 4 bases and J lost 3, with 10 bases in between. The CDR3 protein is CASSLDLHTGELFF. For the CDR3, the DNA is TGTGCCAGCAGCCTAGACTTGCACACCGGGGAGCTGTTTTTT.

The chain employs TRBV5-5 and TRBJ2-1; TRBD2 matches at 8 bases. Germline values: CDR1 SGHKS, CDR2 YYEKEE (reference sequence). This CDR3 contains 14 residues. J lost 3 bases, V lost 5 bases, and 4 bases had no gene match. CDR3 nucleotide sequence: TGTGCCAGCAGGCGCACTAGCGGCTACAATGAGCAGTTCTTC. Its translation: CASRRTSGYNEQFF.

The chain recombines TRBV12-3 or TRBV12-4 with TRBJ2-7; perhaps TRBD2 as D (5 bases). This CDR3 has 13 amino acids. V was trimmed by 6 bases and J by 2 bases, leaving 11 bases between them. This chain's CDR3 is CASRRGLTYEQYF. The CDR3 region has the DNA TGTGCCAGCAGACGAGGACTTACCTACGAGCAGTACTTC.

The chain uses TRBV7-8 and TRBJ2-2, with 7 bases identical to TRBD1. This CDR3 has 17 residues. Germline V gene data show CDR1 as SGHVS and CDR2 as FQNEAQ. V trimming: 3 bases; J trimming: 1 base; junction bases outside the gene matches: 8. CDR3: CASSFGQALRNTGELFF. The DNA for the CDR3 is TGTGCCAGCAGCTTCGGACAGGCCTTGAGGAACACCGGGGAGCTGTTTTTT. Together with reference TRBV7-8 and TRBJ2-2, the CDR3 gives the full variable domain: GAGVSQSPRYKVAKRGQDVALRCDPISGHVSLFWYQQALGQGPEFLTYFQNEAQLDKSGLPSDRFFAERPEGSVSTLKIQRTQQEDSAVYLCASSFGQALRNTGELFFGEGSRLTVL.

The rearrangement links TRBV9 to TRBJ2-7, with D maybe TRBD2 (6 bases). V was trimmed by 3 bases and J by 1 base, leaving 17 bases between them. CDR3 length: 16 residues. CDR1 SGDLS and CDR2 YYNGEE come from the germline V gene. The CDR3 DNA sequence: TGTGCCAGCAGCGCCGAGGCGGGGTCCTATTCCTACGAGCAGTACTTC. Its protein product is CASSAEAGSYSYEQYF.

V and J are TRBV19 and TRBJ2-7, with 11 bases fitting TRBD1. There are 16 residues in the CDR3. Germline CDR1 and CDR2: LNHDA and SQIVND (reference sequence). V shed 3 bases and J 5 bases; nucleotides not matched to a gene: 9. CDR3 region: CASSMLTGTGGNEQYF. The CDR3 DNA reads TGTGCCAGTAGTATGCTTACCGGGACAGGGGGGAACGAGCAGTACTTC.